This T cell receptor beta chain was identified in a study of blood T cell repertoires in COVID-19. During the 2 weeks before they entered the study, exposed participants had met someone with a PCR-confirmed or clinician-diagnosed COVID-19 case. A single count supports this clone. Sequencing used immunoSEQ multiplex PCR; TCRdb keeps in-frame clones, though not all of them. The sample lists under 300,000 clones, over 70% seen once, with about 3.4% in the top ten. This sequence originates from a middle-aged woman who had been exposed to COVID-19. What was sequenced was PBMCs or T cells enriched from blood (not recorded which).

CDR3 residues: CASSSGETQYF. In DNA form, the CDR3 reads TGTGCCAGCAGCTCAGGGGAGACCCAGTACTTC. The genes are TRBV5-4 and TRBJ2-5, with D perhaps TRBD1 (5 bases). Germline lookup yields CDR1 SGHNT and CDR2 YYREEE (reference sequence). The CDR3 runs 11 residues. V lost 3 bases to trimming and J lost 5 bases, with 5 bases between them.